This T cell receptor (beta chain) emerged from a study of graft-versus-host responses after intestinal transplantation. About the study: Transplants given to recipients were multivisceral, liver-intestinal, or isolated intestinal. Induction using anti-thymocyte globulin, followed by tacrolimus and steroids for two to three years, was given to all recipients. Study-wide findings and caveats: Association was observed between peak circulating GvH clone levels and early post-transplant HvG declines. Ileal or blood samples showed some GvH clones first, and such clones were also found in recipient marrow.

With respect to this clone: What it binds is unknown.

Lymphocytes from graft epithelium and lamina propria were isolated. The CDR3 has 12 residues. Trimming took off 2 bases at V and 8 bases at J, with 9 bases between the two ends. Germline CDR1 is KGHSH and CDR2 is LQKENI. Method: immunoSEQ multiplex PCR; TCRdb's copy keeps in-frame clones and lacks some. The sample has approximately 63,000 clones; approximately 88% are singletons. This TCR was recovered from a human patient who received an intestinal transplant, so some T cells may come from the graft donor. The source was ileum tissue, collected around 350 days after transplant. The chain combines TRBV18 with TRBJ1-1; D is ambiguous. The CDR3 reads CASSPGSSEAFF. The CDR3 nucleotides are TGTGCCAGCTCACCAGGCAGTTCAGAAGCTTTCTTT.